What follows is one T cell receptor beta chain and its context. The data originate from a study of blood T cell repertoires in COVID-19. The wider study: Samples representing acute and convalescent COVID-19 were sourced from the United States, Italy and Spain. Sources were T cells, B-cell-depleted T cells, or PBMCs; the material itself was cDNA or gDNA.

Only in-frame clones appear in the TCRdb table, and some are missing; sequencing was by immunoSEQ multiplex PCR. The sample has roughly 32,000 clones; about nine tenths are singletons. The germline gives CDR1 MNHNY, CDR2 SVGAGI (reference sequence). Trimming took off 6 bases at V and 0 bases at J, with 5 bases between the two ends. The CDR3 consists of 12 residues. This sequence originates from a man aged 65 to 79 with active or convalescent COVID-19. Source material: peripheral blood. The chain recombines TRBV6-6 with TRBJ1-2; D gene unclear. The CDR3 here is CASSAANYGYTF. The CDR3 region has the DNA TGTGCCAGCAGCGCGGCTAACTATGGCTACACCTTC.